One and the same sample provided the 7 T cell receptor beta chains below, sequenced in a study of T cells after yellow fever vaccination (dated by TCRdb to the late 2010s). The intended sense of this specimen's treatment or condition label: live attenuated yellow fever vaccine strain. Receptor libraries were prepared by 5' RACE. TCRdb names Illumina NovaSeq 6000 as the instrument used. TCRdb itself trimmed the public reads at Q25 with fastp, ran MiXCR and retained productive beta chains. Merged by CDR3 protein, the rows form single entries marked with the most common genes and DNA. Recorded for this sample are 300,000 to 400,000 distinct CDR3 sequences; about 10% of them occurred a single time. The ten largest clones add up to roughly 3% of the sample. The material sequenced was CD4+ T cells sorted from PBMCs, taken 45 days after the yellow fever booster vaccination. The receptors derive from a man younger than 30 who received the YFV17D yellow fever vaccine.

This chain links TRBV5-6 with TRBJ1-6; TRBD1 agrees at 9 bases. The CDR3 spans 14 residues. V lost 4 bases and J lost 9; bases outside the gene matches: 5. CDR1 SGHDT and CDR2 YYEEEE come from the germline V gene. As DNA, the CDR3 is TGTGCCAGCAGCCACAGGGGGCACGGTTCACCCCTCCACTTT. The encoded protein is CASSHRGHGSPLHF.

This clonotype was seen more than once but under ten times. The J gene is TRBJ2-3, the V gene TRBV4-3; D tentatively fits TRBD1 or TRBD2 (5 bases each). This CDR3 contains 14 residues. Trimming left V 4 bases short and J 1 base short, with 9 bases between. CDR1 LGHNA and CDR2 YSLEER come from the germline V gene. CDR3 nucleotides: TGCGCCAGCAGCCTCCGGGACGGCACAGATACGCAGTATTTT. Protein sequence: CASSLRDGTDTQYF.

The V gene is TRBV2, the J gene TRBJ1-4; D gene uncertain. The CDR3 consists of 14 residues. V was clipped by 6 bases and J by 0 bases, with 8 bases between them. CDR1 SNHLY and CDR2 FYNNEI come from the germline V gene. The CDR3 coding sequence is TGTGCCAGCAGGGGTTATGCAACTAATGAAAAACTGTTTTTT. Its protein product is CASRGYATNEKLFF.

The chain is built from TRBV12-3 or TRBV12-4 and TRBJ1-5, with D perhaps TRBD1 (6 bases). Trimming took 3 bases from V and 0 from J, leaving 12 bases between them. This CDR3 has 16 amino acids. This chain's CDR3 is CASSFGTGRSNQPQHF. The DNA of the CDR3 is TGTGCCAGCAGTTTTGGAACAGGGCGTAGCAATCAGCCCCAGCATTTT.

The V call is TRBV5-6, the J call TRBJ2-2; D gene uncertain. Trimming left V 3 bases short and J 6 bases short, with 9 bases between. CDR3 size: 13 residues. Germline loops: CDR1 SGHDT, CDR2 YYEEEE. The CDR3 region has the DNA TGTGCCAGCAGCTCACCGACACCCGGGGAGCTGTTTTTT. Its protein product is CASSSPTPGELFF.

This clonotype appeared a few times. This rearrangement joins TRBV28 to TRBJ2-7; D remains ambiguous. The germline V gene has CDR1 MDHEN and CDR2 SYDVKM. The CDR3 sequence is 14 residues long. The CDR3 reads CATSPGDFKDEQYV. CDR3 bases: TGTGCCACCAGTCCCGGTGATTTTAAGGACGAGCAGTACGTC.

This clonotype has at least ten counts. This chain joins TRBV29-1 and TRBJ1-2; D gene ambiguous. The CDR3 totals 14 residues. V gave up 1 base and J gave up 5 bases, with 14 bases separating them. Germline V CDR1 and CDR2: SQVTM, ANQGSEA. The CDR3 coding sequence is TGCAGCGTTGAAGTCACAGACCTTCTATATGGCTACACCTTC. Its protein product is CSVEVTDLLYGYTF.